Following are 8 T cell receptor beta chains from one sample sequenced in a study of T cells in Graves' hyperthyroidism and ophthalmopathy. TCR beta CDR3 regions were amplified from RNA. HTBI primers were employed in a first-round RT-PCR of the TCR CDR3. TCRdb re-called the multiplex PCR reads with MiXCR, one entry per CDR3 protein. The table lists hundreds of thousands of distinct CDR3 sequences, around 15% of them singletons, with 9.5% to 13% in the top ten. Sample: blood. These receptor sequences come from a young woman with Graves' hyperthyroidism.

This clonotype was detected many times. The chain carries TRBV20-1 and TRBJ1-6; D is unclear. The CDR3 is made up of 17 amino acids. The ends were cut back, 0 bases at V and 0 bases at J, with 12 bases in the middle. Germline CDR1 DFQATT, CDR2 SNEGSKA (reference sequence). In DNA form, the CDR3 reads TGCAGTGCTAGAGATGGGCACGTTGGCTCCTATAATTCACCCCTCCACTTT. It codes for CSARDGHVGSYNSPLHF.

This clonotype came up a few times. The chain carries TRBV20-1 and TRBJ2-7, with 10 bases identical to TRBD2. CDR1 is DFQATT and CDR2 is SNEGSKA in the germline V gene (reference sequence). CDR3 length equals 17 residues. J gave up 3 bases and V 2 bases, and 13 bases lay outside the gene matches. In nucleotides, the CDR3 is TGCAGTGCTAGACCAAGGGGACTAGCGATCAGTATCTACGAGCAGTACTTC. It translates to CSARPRGLAISIYEQYF.

The CDR3, as DNA: TGTGCCAGCAGGTCCCCAACCCCCTACAGTGCAACTAATGAAAAACTGTTTTTT. This translates into CASRSPTPYSATNEKLFF. The rearrangement joins TRBV28 to TRBJ1-4; D uncertain. V was trimmed by 6 bases and J by 0 bases, leaving 20 bases between them. CDR3 size: 18 residues. CDR1 and CDR2 from the germline V gene are MDHEN and SYDVKM.

This clonotype has just a few counts. The rearrangement links TRBV14 to TRBJ1-5; D gene unclear. The CDR3 consists of 14 residues. V lost 9 bases, J lost 7 bases, and 19 bases lay in between. Germline loops: CDR1 SGHDN, CDR2 FVKESK. The CDR3 region has the DNA TGTGCCAGAGACCTGAACGCGGAGGGCCAGCCCCAGCATTTT. This gives the protein CARDLNAEGQPQHF.

The sample holds a few counts of this clonotype. CDR3 amino acids: CSVDLIGLAYETQYF. In DNA form, the CDR3 reads TGCAGCGTTGATTTAATCGGACTAGCGTACGAGACCCAGTACTTC. The chain links TRBV29-1 to TRBJ2-5; 9 bases line up with TRBD2. The V segment lost 3 bases and the J segment 5 bases; nucleotides outside the gene matches: 10. The CDR3 loop spans 15 amino acids. Germline values: CDR1 SQVTM, CDR2 ANQGSEA.

This chain links TRBV7-9 with TRBJ2-6, with 10 nucleotides matching TRBD1. J lost 1 base, V lost 5 bases, and 14 bases had no gene match. The CDR3 spans 20 residues. Germline V CDR1 and CDR2: SEHNR, FQNEAQ (reference sequence). This CDR3 is CASSHEGRQGATSGANVLTF. The CDR3 coding sequence is TGTGCCAGCAGCCACGAGGGGCGACAGGGGGCTACGTCTGGGGCCAACGTCCTGACTTTC.

The table lists this clonotype with many counts. The gene calls are TRBV2 and TRBJ1-5; D gene unclear. This CDR3 contains 12 residues. In germline, CDR1 is SNHLY, CDR2 FYNNEI. Trimming removed 2 bases at V and 7 bases at J, with 6 bases between. Here the CDR3 reads CASSEMGQPQHF. The CDR3 nucleotides read TGTGCCAGCAGTGAAATGGGCCAGCCCCAGCATTTT.

As regards this clonotype: A much larger clone differs from this one at a single base, so this may be a read error. The rearrangement uses TRBV20-1 and TRBJ1-5; 7 bases map to TRBD1. Germline lookup yields CDR1 DFQATT and CDR2 SNEGSKA (reference sequence). V lost 2 bases to trimming and J lost 6 bases; unmatched junction nucleotides: 13. This CDR3 has 16 residues. CDR3 bases: TGCAGTGCTAGACCATACGACAGGGAAGTTGTTCAGCCCCAGCATTTT. Its translation: CSARPYDREVVQPQHF.